This paragraph reports one TCR beta chain. These data are taken from a study of blood T cells in healthy people across ages. Study-level information: Template-switching capture recovered about one barcoded beta molecule per two T cells.

The total RNA that was extracted per sample amounted to at least 5.5 micrograms. Combining a sample-barcoded 5' primer with a J-beta primer mix, a second PCR ran for about 7 to 11 cycles. A single record per CDR3 protein comes from TCRdb applying MiXCR to the 5' RACE reads. The sample has about 800,000 distinct CDR3 sequences; roughly 50% are singletons. After removal of 5 bases from V and 4 bases from J, the junction contained 14 bases not matched to a gene. The CDR3 loop spans 18 amino acids. Germline values: CDR1 SGHRS, CDR2 YFSETQ. This receptor was taken from a man aged 25 to 40 in good health. V and J are TRBV5-1 and TRBJ2-2, with 10 bases identical to TRBD2. The sample consisted of blood. In DNA, the CDR3 is TGCGCCAGCAGTCGGGGTCCTAGCGGGAGACGGGGCACCGGGGAGCTGTTTTTT. Translated: CASSRGPSGRRGTGELFF.